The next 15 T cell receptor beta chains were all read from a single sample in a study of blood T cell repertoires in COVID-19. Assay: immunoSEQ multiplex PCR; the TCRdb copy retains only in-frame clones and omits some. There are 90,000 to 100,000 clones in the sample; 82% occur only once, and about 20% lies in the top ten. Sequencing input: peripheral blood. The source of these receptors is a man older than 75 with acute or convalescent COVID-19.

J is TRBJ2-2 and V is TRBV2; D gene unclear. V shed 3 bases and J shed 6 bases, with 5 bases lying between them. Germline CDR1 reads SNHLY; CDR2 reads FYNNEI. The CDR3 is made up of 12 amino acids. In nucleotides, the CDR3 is TGTGCCAGCAGTGATTACTCCGGGGAGCTGTTTTTT. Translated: CASSDYSGELFF.

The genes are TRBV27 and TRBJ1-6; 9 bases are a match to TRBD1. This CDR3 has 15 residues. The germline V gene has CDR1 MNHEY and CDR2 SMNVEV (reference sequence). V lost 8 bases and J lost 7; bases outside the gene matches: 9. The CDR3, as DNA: TGTGCCAGCGGTAAACAGGGGGCGACCAATTCACCCCTCCACTTT. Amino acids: CASGKQGATNSPLHF.

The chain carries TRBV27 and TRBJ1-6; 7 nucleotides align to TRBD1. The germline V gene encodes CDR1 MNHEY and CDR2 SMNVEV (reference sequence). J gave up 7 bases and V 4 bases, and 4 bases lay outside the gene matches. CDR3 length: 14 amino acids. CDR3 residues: CASSWYRGNSPLHF. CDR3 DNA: TGTGCCAGCAGTTGGTACAGGGGAAATTCACCCCTCCACTTT.

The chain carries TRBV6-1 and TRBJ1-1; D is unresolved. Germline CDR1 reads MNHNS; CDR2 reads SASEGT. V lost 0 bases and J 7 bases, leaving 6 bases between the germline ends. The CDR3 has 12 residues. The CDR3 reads CASSEASREAFF. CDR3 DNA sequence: TGTGCCAGCAGTGAAGCGTCCCGTGAAGCTTTCTTT.

The CDR3 coding sequence is TGTGCCAGGGGACCTCGACAGGGGACCTCACCCCTCCACTTT. Translated, it gives CARGPRQGTSPLHF. This rearrangement joins TRBV6-5 to TRBJ1-6; 8 bases are shared with TRBD1. J lost 10 bases, V lost 9 bases, and 11 bases had no gene match. The CDR3 runs 14 residues. From germline, CDR1 is MNHEY and CDR2 SVGAGI.

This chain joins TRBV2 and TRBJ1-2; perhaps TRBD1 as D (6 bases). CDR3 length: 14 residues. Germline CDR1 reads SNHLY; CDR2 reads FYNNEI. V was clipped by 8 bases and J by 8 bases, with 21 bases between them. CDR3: CASRHPNRDKGYTF. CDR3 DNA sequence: TGTGCCAGCCGCCACCCGAACAGGGATAAGGGCTACACCTTC.

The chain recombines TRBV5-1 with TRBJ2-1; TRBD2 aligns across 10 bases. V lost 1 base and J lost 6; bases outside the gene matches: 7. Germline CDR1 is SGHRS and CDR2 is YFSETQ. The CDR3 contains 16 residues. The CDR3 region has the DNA TGCGCCAGCAGCTTGTTTCCAGCGGGAGGGTTCAATGAGCAGTTCTTC. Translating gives CASSLFPAGGFNEQFF.

The DNA of the CDR3 is TGTGCCAGCAGTTTGGGCCACGGTGACCAGCATTTT. It translates to CASSLGHGDQHF. The V and J genes are TRBV28 and TRBJ1-5; the D is unclear. Germline values: CDR1 MDHEN, CDR2 SYDVKM. Deletions cut 3 bases from V and 12 bases from J, with 12 bases between. The CDR3 covers 12 residues.

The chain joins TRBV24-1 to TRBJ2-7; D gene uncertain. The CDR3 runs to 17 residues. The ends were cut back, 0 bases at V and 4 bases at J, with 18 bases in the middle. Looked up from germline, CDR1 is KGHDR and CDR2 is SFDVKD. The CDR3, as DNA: TGTGCCACCAGTGATTTGTCCCCACCCCTCCTACCTTACGAGCAGTACTTC. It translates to CATSDLSPPLLPYEQYF.

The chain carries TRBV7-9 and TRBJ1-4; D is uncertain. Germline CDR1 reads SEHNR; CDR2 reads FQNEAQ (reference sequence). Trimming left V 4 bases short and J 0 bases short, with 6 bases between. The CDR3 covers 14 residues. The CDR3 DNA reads TGTGCCAGCAGCTCCCCCGCAACTAATGAAAAACTGTTTTTT. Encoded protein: CASSSPATNEKLFF. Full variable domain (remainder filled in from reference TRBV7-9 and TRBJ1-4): DTGVSQNPRHKITKRGQNVTFRCDPISEHNRLYWYRQTLGQGPEFLTYFQNEAQLEKSRLLSDRFSAERPKGSFSTLEIQRTEQGDSAMYLCASSSPATNEKLFFGSGTQLSVL.

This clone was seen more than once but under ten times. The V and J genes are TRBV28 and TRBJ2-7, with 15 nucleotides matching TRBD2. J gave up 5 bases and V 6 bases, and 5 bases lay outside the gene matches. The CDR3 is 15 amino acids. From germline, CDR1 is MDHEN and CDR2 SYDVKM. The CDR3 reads CASRGLAGGGDEQYF. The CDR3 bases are TGTGCCAGCAGGGGACTAGCGGGAGGAGGTGACGAGCAGTACTTC. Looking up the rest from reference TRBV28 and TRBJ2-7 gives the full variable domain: DVKVTQSSRYLVKRTGEKVFLECVQDMDHENMFWYRQDPGLGLRLIYFSYDVKMKEKGDIPEGYSVSREKKERFSLILESASTNQTSMYLCASRGLAGGGDEQYFGPGTRLTVT.

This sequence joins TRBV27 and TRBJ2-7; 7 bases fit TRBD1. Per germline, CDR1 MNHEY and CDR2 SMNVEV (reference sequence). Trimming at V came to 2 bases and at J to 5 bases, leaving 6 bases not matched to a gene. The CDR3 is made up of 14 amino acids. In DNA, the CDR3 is TGTGCCAGCAGTTTAACATACAGGGGTCACGAGCAGTACTTC. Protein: CASSLTYRGHEQYF.

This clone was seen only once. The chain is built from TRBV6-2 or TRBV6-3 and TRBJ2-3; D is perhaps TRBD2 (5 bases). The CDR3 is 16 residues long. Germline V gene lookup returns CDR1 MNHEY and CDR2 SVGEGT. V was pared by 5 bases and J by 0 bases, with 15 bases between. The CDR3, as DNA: TGTGCCAGCAGTCGTGACGAGGGCCCTAGCACAGATACGCAGTATTTT. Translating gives CASSRDEGPSTDTQYF.

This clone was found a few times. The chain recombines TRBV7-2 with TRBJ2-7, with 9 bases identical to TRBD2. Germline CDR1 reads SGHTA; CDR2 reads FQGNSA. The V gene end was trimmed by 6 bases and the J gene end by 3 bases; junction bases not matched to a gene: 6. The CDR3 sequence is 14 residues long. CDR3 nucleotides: TGTGCCAGCAGGCCGCCTAGCGGGAACTACGAGCAGTACTTC. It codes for CASRPPSGNYEQYF.

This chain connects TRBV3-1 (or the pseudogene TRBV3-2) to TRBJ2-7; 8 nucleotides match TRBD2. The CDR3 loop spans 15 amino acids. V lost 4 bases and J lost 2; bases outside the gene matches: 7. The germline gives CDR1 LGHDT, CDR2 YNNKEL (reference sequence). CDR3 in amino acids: CASSLLAGFTYEQYF. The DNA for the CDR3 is TGTGCCAGCAGCCTGTTAGCGGGATTCACCTACGAGCAGTACTTC.